The rows below give T cell receptor beta chains drawn from one sample of a study of blood T cells in healthy people across ages. TCRdb independently ran MiXCR on the 5' RACE reads; one entry per CDR3 protein. The data contain around 580,000 distinct CDR3 sequences, 47% of them singletons. Sequencing used blood. The receptors stem from an elderly man in good health. Each CDR3 is given with its conserved first and last residue. D genes are given only for firm matches. Size values are once, few and many counts, or a class for expanded clones, and some rows have none.

J	size	V	D	CDR3	DNA
TRBJ1-2	few	TRBV12-3/TRBV12-4	.	CASIGEDNYGYTF	TGTGCCAGCATCGGAGAGGATAACTATGGCTACACCTTC
TRBJ2-5	.	TRBV12-3/TRBV12-4	.	CASSSRQVRHPKYF	TGTGCCAGCAGTTCTCGACAGGTCCGCCACCCAAAGTACTTC
TRBJ1-2	few	TRBV5-1	.	CASSLPQRQAANYGYTF	TGCGCCAGCAGCTTACCCCAACGACAGGCAGCTAACTATGGCTACACCTTC
TRBJ2-1	few	TRBV12-3/TRBV12-4	.	CASNRGAGSHEQFF	TGTGCCAGCAATAGAGGGGCAGGGAGTCATGAGCAGTTCTTC
TRBJ2-1	.	TRBV24-1	TRBD2	CAASDRGSGSPYNEQFF	TGTGCCGCCAGTGACCGGGGTAGCGGGAGCCCTTACAATGAGCAGTTCTTC
TRBJ2-3	.	TRBV30	.	CAWISTVGDTDTQYF	TGTGCCTGGATTTCAACGGTAGGGGACACAGATACGCAGTATTTT
TRBJ2-5	.	TRBV7-2	.	CASTLDQEQETQYF	TGTGCCAGCACCTTGGATCAGGAGCAAGAGACCCAGTACTTC
TRBJ2-1	many	TRBV7-2	.	CASSPGRNNEQFF	TGTGCCAGCAGCCCGGGACGAAACAATGAGCAGTTCTTC
TRBJ2-1	.	TRBV5-6	.	CASSFRLSPNNEQFF	TGTGCCAGCAGCTTTCGGTTGTCACCGAACAATGAGCAGTTCTTC
TRBJ2-1	.	TRBV20-1	.	CSVLDRGVYNEQFF	TGCAGTGTCCTCGATCGGGGAGTGTACAATGAGCAGTTCTTC
TRBJ2-7	.	TRBV30	.	CAWRVRSGYEQYF	TGTGCCTGGAGAGTACGGTCAGGGTACGAGCAGTACTTC
TRBJ2-5	many	TRBV29-1	.	CSVEGHPGETQYF	TGCAGCGTTGAAGGCCACCCGGGAGAGACCCAGTACTTC
TRBJ1-2	.	TRBV4-3	TRBD1	CASSPQGARYFGYTF	TGCGCCAGCAGCCCACAGGGGGCGCGGTACTTTGGCTACACCTTC
TRBJ2-3	.	TRBV29-1	.	CSHDSGTDTQYF	TGCAGCCACGACAGTGGCACAGATACGCAGTATTTT
TRBJ2-7	.	TRBV5-1	.	CASSVVGDDLEQYF	TGCGCCAGCAGCGTGGTGGGGGACGACCTCGAGCAGTACTTC